This T cell receptor (beta chain) was captured by sequencing in a study of beta chain features in type 1 diabetes. Notes on the study in general: A potential PCR bias toward shorter templates would be equal in patient and control samples.

Germline loops: CDR1 SGDLS, CDR2 YYNGEE. V was trimmed by 2 bases and J by 5 bases, leaving 13 bases between them. The CDR3 runs 14 residues. Expressed TCRB transcripts got sequenced, as all isolated RNA was reverse transcribed. Produced via immunoSEQ multiplex PCR; TCRdb's table is partial and in-frame only. The table records 450,000 to 550,000 clones, approximately 28% of them present only once. Concerning this clone itself: The antigen is undetermined.

Sequenced: naive CD4+ T cells from blood. This clonotype was sampled from a man between 18 and 29 years old in good health. The chain combines TRBV9 with TRBJ1-2; D may be TRBD1 (6 bases). CDR3 amino acids: CASSVRTAPYGYTF. CDR3 nucleotides: TGTGCCAGCAGCGTCCGGACAGCCCCATATGGCTACACCTTC.